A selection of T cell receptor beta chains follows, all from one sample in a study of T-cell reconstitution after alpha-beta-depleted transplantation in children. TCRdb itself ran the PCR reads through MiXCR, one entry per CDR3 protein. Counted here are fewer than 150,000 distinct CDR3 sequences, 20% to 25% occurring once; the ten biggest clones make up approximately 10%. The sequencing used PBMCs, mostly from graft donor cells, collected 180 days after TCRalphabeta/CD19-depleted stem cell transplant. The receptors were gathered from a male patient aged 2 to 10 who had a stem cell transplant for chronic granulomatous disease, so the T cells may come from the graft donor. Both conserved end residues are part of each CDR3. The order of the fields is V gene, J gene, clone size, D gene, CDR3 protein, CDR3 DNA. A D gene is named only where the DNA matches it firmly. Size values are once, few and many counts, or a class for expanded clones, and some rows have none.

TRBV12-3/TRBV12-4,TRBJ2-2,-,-,CASSFHQDRNTGELFF,TGTGCCAGCAGTTTCCACCAGGACAGGAACACCGGGGAGCTGTTTTTT
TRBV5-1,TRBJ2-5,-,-,CASSWGAETQYF,TGCGCCAGCAGTTGGGGCGCGGAGACCCAGTACTTC
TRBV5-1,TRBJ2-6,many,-,CASSLVAGTGANVLTF,TGCGCCAGCAGCTTAGTAGCCGGGACTGGGGCCAACGTCCTGACTTTC
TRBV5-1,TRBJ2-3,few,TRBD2,CASSRIHGIAGGPTVTDTQYF,TGCGCCAGCAGCCGAATACATGGAATAGCGGGGGGGCCTACGGTTACAGATACGCAGTATTTT
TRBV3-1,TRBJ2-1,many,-,CASSQSERGISNEQFF,TGTGCCAGCAGCCAGTCCGAGCGCGGGATCAGCAATGAGCAGTTCTTC
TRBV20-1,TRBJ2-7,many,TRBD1,CSATIMGQGAHEQYF,TGCAGTGCTACGATAATGGGACAGGGTGCCCACGAGCAGTACTTC
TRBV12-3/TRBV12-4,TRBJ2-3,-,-,CASSLAVADTQYF,TGTGCCAGCAGTTTAGCGGTTGCAGATACGCAGTATTTT
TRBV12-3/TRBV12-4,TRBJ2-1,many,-,CASSLAGGHNEQFF,TGTGCCAGCAGTTTAGCGGGAGGCCACAATGAGCAGTTCTTC
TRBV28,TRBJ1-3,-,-,CASSRVSGNTIYF,TGTGCCAGCAGTCGGGTATCTGGAAACACCATATATTTT
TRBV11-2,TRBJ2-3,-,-,CASSLVSLQVASFTDTQYF,TGTGCCAGCAGCTTAGTCTCTTTGCAGGTCGCTAGTTTCACAGATACGCAGTATTTT
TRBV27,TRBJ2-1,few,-,CASSLTRLNEQFF,TGTGCCAGCAGCCTTACTAGACTCAATGAGCAGTTCTTC
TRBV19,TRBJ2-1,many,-,CASSAQPSRNEQFF,TGTGCCAGTAGTGCCCAGCCCTCAAGGAATGAGCAGTTCTTC
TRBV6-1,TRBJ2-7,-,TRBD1,CASSTLPGTGAYEQYF,TGTGCCAGCAGCACCTTGCCCGGGACAGGGGCCTACGAGCAGTACTTC
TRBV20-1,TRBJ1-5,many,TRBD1,CSAITPFQGEIGNQPQHF,TGCAGTGCTATAACGCCATTTCAGGGGGAAATTGGAAATCAGCCCCAGCATTTT
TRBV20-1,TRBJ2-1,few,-,CSAEDLEPYNEQFF,TGCAGTGCTGAGGACCTGGAACCATACAATGAGCAGTTCTTC
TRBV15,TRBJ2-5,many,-,CATSREETQYF,TGTGCCACCAGCAGAGAAGAGACCCAGTACTTC
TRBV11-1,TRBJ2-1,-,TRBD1,CASSPGLRGLLNEQFF,TGTGCCAGCAGCCCGGGGTTGAGGGGGCTCCTCAATGAGCAGTTCTTC
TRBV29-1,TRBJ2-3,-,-,CSVRPGPSFADTQYF,TGCAGCGTTCGTCCGGGACCCAGTTTCGCAGATACGCAGTATTTT
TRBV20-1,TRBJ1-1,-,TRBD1,CSAPKQGSVTEAFF,TGCAGTGCGCCAAAACAGGGGTCTGTCACTGAAGCTTTCTTT
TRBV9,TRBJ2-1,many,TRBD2,CASERGGYNEQFF,TGTGCCAGTGAGCGGGGGGGTTACAATGAGCAGTTCTTC
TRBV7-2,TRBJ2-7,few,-,CASSLGGDQLPYEQYF,TGTGCCAGCAGCTTGGGTGGGGATCAGTTGCCCTACGAGCAGTACTTC
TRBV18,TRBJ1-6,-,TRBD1,CASSPDRDNSPLHF,TGTGCCAGCTCACCTGACAGGGACAACTCACCCCTCCACTTT
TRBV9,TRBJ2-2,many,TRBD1,CASSVEDRVVGELFF,TGTGCCAGCAGCGTAGAAGACAGGGTGGTCGGGGAGCTGTTTTTT
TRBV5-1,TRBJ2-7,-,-,CASSPKPQGGIDHEQYF,TGCGCCAGCAGCCCAAAACCCCAAGGGGGAATCGACCACGAGCAGTACTTC
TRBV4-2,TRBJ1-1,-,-,CASSFPGDTEAFF,TGTGCCAGCAGCTTCCCAGGGGACACTGAAGCTTTCTTT
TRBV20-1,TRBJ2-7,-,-,CSAAWGAASSREQYF,TGCAGTGCTGCCTGGGGGGCAGCCTCGTCTCGCGAGCAGTACTTC
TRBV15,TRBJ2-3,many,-,CATSRVRGEGGTDTQYF,TGTGCCACCAGCAGAGTACGCGGGGAAGGAGGCACAGATACGCAGTATTTT
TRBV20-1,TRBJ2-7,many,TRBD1,CSARGTGRSYEQYF,TGCAGTGCTAGAGGGACAGGGCGAAGCTACGAGCAGTACTTC